Presented here are 28 T cell receptor beta chains from one specimen sequenced in a study of early T cells in non-severe SARS-CoV-2 infection. TCRdb analysed the 5' RACE reads with MiXCR anew, one entry per CDR3 protein. The table includes 70,000 to 85,000 distinct CDR3 sequences, less than 15% detected once. The sequences come from whole blood, collected at baseline. The source is an adult who was a healthcare worker with PCR-confirmed SARS-CoV-2 infection or an uninfected control (not recorded which). The donor label of this sample is uncertain.

This clonotype has ten or more counts. The chain recombines TRBV12-5 with TRBJ2-7, with D possibly being TRBD1 (5 bases). Trimming stripped 5 bases from V and 2 bases from J, with 7 bases between. The CDR3 has 12 residues. CDR1 is LGHNT and CDR2 is FRNRAP in the germline V gene. The CDR3 protein is CASGQGTYEQYF. The CDR3 DNA reads TGTGCTAGTGGTCAGGGTACCTACGAGCAGTACTTC.

This clonotype has at least ten counts. The rearrangement uses TRBV5-1 and TRBJ2-1, with 7 bases identical to TRBD1. Germline assignment: CDR1 SGHRS and CDR2 YFSETQ. The CDR3 runs to 16 residues. The V segment lost 5 bases and the J segment 3 bases; nucleotides outside the gene matches: 11. The CDR3 coding sequence is TGCGCCAGCAGGCTTGCTGTGGACAGGATCTACAATGAGCAGTTCTTC. This translates into CASRLAVDRIYNEQFF.

V and J are TRBV7-2 and TRBJ2-5; D unresolved. The germline V gene encodes CDR1 SGHTA and CDR2 FQGNSA. This CDR3 has 12 residues. Between the trimmed V and J ends, which lost 5 bases and 4 bases, there was a span of 8 bases. In DNA form, the CDR3 reads TGTGCCAGCAGCCCCTTCGGAGAGACCCAGTACTTC. This sequence encodes CASSPFGETQYF.

This clonotype appeared many times. The chain combines TRBV29-1 with TRBJ2-1, with 13 nucleotides matching TRBD2. This CDR3 contains 14 residues. V lost 6 bases and J lost 3; bases outside the gene matches: 2. Per the germline V gene, CDR1 is SQVTM and CDR2 is ANQGSEA. The CDR3 reads CSVGTSGIYNEQFF. DNA of the CDR3: TGCAGCGTCGGGACTAGCGGGATCTACAATGAGCAGTTCTTC.

V and J are TRBV27 and TRBJ1-1; no clear D. Per germline, CDR1 MNHEY and CDR2 SMNVEV (reference sequence). V was pared by 4 bases and J by 3 bases, with 9 bases between. The CDR3 is 13 amino acids. Here the CDR3 reads CASSSRDYTEAFF. The CDR3 DNA follows: TGTGCCAGCAGTTCCCGGGATTACACTGAAGCTTTCTTT.

This clonotype was counted a few times. The chain joins TRBV7-8 to TRBJ2-1, with D hard to call. The CDR3 has 12 amino acids. The germline CDR1 and CDR2 sequences are SGHVS and FQNEAQ. Trimming shortened V by 5 bases and J by 8 bases, and 10 bases separated the two germline ends. In DNA form, the CDR3 reads TGTGCCAGCAGCCCCACTTTTTATGAGCAGTTCTTC. The encoded protein is CASSPTFYEQFF.

The sample holds many counts of this clonotype. The V call is TRBV4-1, the J call TRBJ2-5, with D perhaps assigned TRBD1 or TRBD2 (6 bases each). The CDR3 loop spans 14 amino acids. Germline CDR1 reads MGHRA; CDR2 reads YSYEKL. The germline V and J ends were trimmed by 4 bases and 5 bases, with 14 bases remaining between them. Here the CDR3 DNA reads TGCGCCAGCAGCCTTCTAGGGGGGCCCGAGACCCAGTACTTC. Translated: CASSLLGGPETQYF.

This clonotype was found many times. J is TRBJ2-7 and V is TRBV5-1; D is uncertain. This CDR3 spans 14 amino acids. CDR1 is SGHRS and CDR2 is YFSETQ in the germline V gene. The germline V and J ends were trimmed by 5 bases and 4 bases, with 16 bases remaining between them. The CDR3 protein is CASRSSVSSYEQYF. The CDR3 bases are TGCGCCAGCAGGTCGAGCGTGAGCTCTTACGAGCAGTACTTC.

V is TRBV12-3 or TRBV12-4 and J is TRBJ2-7; possibly TRBD2 for D (5 bases). This CDR3 contains 13 residues. V lost 6 bases to trimming and J lost 3 bases, with 12 bases between them. CDR3 nucleotide sequence: TGTGCCAGCAGCAATCAACGGGGCTACGAGCAGTACTTC. Translated, it gives CASSNQRGYEQYF.

The gene calls are TRBV11-2 and TRBJ2-7; D is undetermined. Germline values: CDR1 SGHAT, CDR2 FQNNGV. V gave up 2 bases and J gave up 11 bases, with 13 bases separating them. The CDR3 has 12 amino acids. DNA of the CDR3: TGTGCCAGCAGCTTACACCTCCGCGCAGAGTACTTC. This gives the protein CASSLHLRAEYF.

CDR3 loop: CASSVDEETQYF. In nucleotides, the CDR3 is TGCGCCAGCAGCGTGGACGAAGAGACCCAGTACTTC. This chain joins TRBV5-1 and TRBJ2-5; D is unresolved. V was cut by 4 bases and J by 3 bases, with 7 bases left in between. The germline V gene has CDR1 SGHRS and CDR2 YFSETQ. The CDR3 has 12 residues.

This clonotype was counted a few times. The chain links TRBV29-1 to TRBJ2-1; 11 nucleotides align to TRBD2. The CDR3 loop spans 13 amino acids. CDR1 is SQVTM and CDR2 is ANQGSEA in the germline V gene. For the CDR3, the DNA is TGCAGAGCAGGACTAGCGGGTGCCAATGAGCAGTTCTTC. This encodes CRAGLAGANEQFF.

V usage is TRBV6-6 and J usage is TRBJ1-6, with no clear D. The CDR3 consists of 14 residues. The V end was cut by 7 bases, the J end by 6 bases, with 13 bases between. Germline V CDR1 and CDR2: MNHNY, SVGAGI (reference sequence). The CDR3 spells CASTTGPINSPLHF. CDR3 nucleotide sequence: TGTGCCAGCACCACCGGGCCCATTAATTCACCCCTCCACTTT.

This clonotype showed up many times. The V and J genes are TRBV10-3 and TRBJ2-7; 10 bases map to TRBD1. The junction had 7 bases not matched to a gene; V was cut back by 5 bases and J by 3 bases. Germline lookup yields CDR1 ENHRY and CDR2 SYGVKD. The CDR3 has 15 amino acids. CDR3 in amino acids: CAISQGTGAHYEQYF. The CDR3 DNA follows: TGTGCCATCAGTCAGGGGACAGGGGCACACTACGAGCAGTACTTC.

The sample holds many counts of this clonotype. CDR3 loop: CASRKGEGNQPQHF. CDR3 sequence (DNA): TGTGCCAGCAGAAAAGGGGAGGGCAATCAGCCCCAGCATTTT. The chain is built from TRBV25-1 and TRBJ1-5, with D maybe TRBD1 (5 bases). The CDR3 has 14 amino acids. Trimming cost V 6 bases and J 2 bases, with 11 bases left between them. CDR1 is MGHDK and CDR2 is SYGVNS in the germline V gene.

This clonotype appeared a few times. The chain uses TRBV12-3 or TRBV12-4 and TRBJ2-1; D not certain. The length of the CDR3 is 11 residues. V lost 2 bases and J lost 10, with 6 bases in between. The CDR3 sequence: CASSLYQEQFF. CDR3 nucleotide sequence: TGTGCCAGCAGTTTATACCAGGAGCAGTTCTTC.

Of note for this clonotype: A much larger clone differs by one base, so this may be a read error. The chain is built from TRBV27 and TRBJ1-2; 8 nucleotides match TRBD1. This CDR3 is built from 15 residues. CDR1 and CDR2 (germline): MNHEY, SMNVEV (reference sequence). The chain's CDR3 is CAGSPGAGGFYGYTF. CDR3 coding DNA: TGTGCCGGCAGCCCCGGGGCAGGGGGCTTCTATGGCTACACCTTC.

This clonotype was picked up many times. The V and J genes are TRBV9 and TRBJ2-3, with D tentatively TRBD1 (6 bases). The CDR3 totals 14 residues. CDR1 SGDLS and CDR2 YYNGEE come from the germline V gene. V dropped 3 bases and J dropped 6 bases, with 14 bases sitting between them. The CDR3 DNA follows: TGTGCCAGCAGCGAAGGGATCCAGGGGGATACGCAGTATTTT. Protein product: CASSEGIQGDTQYF.

The chain couples TRBV18 to TRBJ2-1; D gene ambiguous. With 3 bases removed from V and 1 base from J, the gap between germline ends came to 10 bases. From germline, CDR1 is KGHSH and CDR2 LQKENI. The CDR3 runs 15 residues. The CDR3 loop is CASSPTAGSYNEQFF. DNA for the CDR3: TGTGCCAGCTCACCCACAGCTGGTTCCTACAATGAGCAGTTCTTC.

Only one count was recorded for this clonotype. The chain couples TRBV4-1 to TRBJ2-1; 8 nucleotides agree with TRBD2. The J segment lost 5 bases and the V segment lost 1 base, leaving 7 bases of the junction unmatched. The CDR3 totals 16 residues. Per the germline V gene, CDR1 is MGHRA and CDR2 is YSYEKL. CDR3 residues: CASSQAFAGGHNEQFF. Here the CDR3 DNA reads TGCGCCAGCAGCCAAGCTTTTGCGGGAGGCCACAATGAGCAGTTCTTC.

The rearrangement uses TRBV7-3 and TRBJ1-1, with 12 positions matching TRBD1. Germline-derived CDR1 and CDR2 are SGHTA and FQGTGA. Trimming removed 5 bases from V and 13 bases from J; junction bases left unmatched: 17. The CDR3 extends over 16 amino acids. CDR3 DNA sequence: TGTGCCAGCAGCCCAAGGGACAGGGGGCGTCCACTGAAGCTTTTCTTT. It specifies CASSPRDRGRPLKLFF.

The chain combines TRBV11-3 with TRBJ1-1, with a weak D call TRBD1 (6 bases). CDR3 length equals 13 residues. Germline V CDR1 and CDR2: SGHNT, YENEEA. The V gene lost 8 bases and the J gene lost 0 bases, with 10 bases spanning the gap. The CDR3 here is CASGGGMNTEAFF. The CDR3, as DNA: TGTGCCAGCGGAGGGGGGATGAACACTGAAGCTTTCTTT.

Details on this clonotype: The likely explanation is a read error, given a far larger clone one base away. This sequence joins TRBV6-6 and TRBJ2-3; no firm D call. Looked up from germline, CDR1 is MNHNY and CDR2 is SVGAGI (reference sequence). The CDR3 has 11 amino acids. With 6 bases removed from V and 2 bases from J, the gap between germline ends came to 3 bases. The DNA of the CDR3 is TGTGCCAGCAGCCACACAGATACGCAGTATTTT. Amino acid sequence: CASSHTDTQYF.

The chain recombines TRBV7-9 with TRBJ1-2; D is unresolved. V lost 0 bases and J lost 6, with 8 bases in between. This CDR3 has 13 amino acids. Germline CDR1 SEHNR, CDR2 FQNEAQ (reference sequence). CDR3 loop: CASSLAGLNGYTF. In DNA, the CDR3 is TGTGCCAGCAGCTTAGCCGGCCTGAATGGCTACACCTTC.

The chain employs TRBV11-3 and TRBJ2-1; tentatively, D is TRBD1 (7 bases). The CDR3 has 18 residues. V lost 5 bases and J 0 bases, leaving 20 bases between the germline ends. Germline V gives CDR1 SGHNT, CDR2 YENEEA. The DNA of the CDR3 is TGTGCCAGCAGCGCAGGGGGGCAGCGGCCTTGCTCCTACAATGAGCAGTTCTTC. Its protein product is CASSAGGQRPCSYNEQFF.

This clonotype was counted ten times or more. V usage is TRBV20-1 and J usage is TRBJ1-2; 8 nucleotides line up with TRBD1. Trimming at V came to 6 bases and at J to 4 bases, leaving 4 bases not matched to a gene. CDR1 and CDR2 (germline): DFQATT, SNEGSKA (reference sequence). CDR3 length: 12 residues. The CDR3 region is CSARTGSYGYTF. The CDR3 nucleotides are TGCAGTGCGCGGACAGGGAGCTATGGCTACACCTTC.

This clonotype was seen more than once but under ten times. The chain has TRBV12-3 or TRBV12-4 and TRBJ2-7, with D unresolved. CDR3 length: 16 amino acids. V was trimmed by 0 bases and J by 0 bases, leaving 12 bases between them. The DNA of the CDR3 is TGTGCCAGCAGTTTAGCGCTAGGGTTAAACTCCTACGAGCAGTACTTC. Its protein is CASSLALGLNSYEQYF.

The chain employs TRBV20-1 and TRBJ2-7; TRBD2 matches at 11 bases. From germline, CDR1 is DFQATT and CDR2 SNEGSKA (reference sequence). Trimming removed 6 bases from V and 7 bases from J; junction bases left unmatched: 8. CDR3 length equals 13 residues. The CDR3 loop is CSAQATSGIEQYF. The CDR3 DNA sequence: TGCAGTGCCCAGGCGACTAGCGGGATTGAGCAGTACTTC.